The 21 T cell receptor beta chains below all came from one sample that was sequenced in a study of sequential checkpoint blockade in melanoma. Generated by immunoSEQ multiplex PCR, the TCRdb table keeps only in-frame clones and is missing some. The sample consists of around 13,000 clones, roughly a quarter of them appearing once. Treatment given: randomized to nivolumab then ipilimumab (arm A) or the reverse (arm B). The sample in question was tumor tissue (inferred from file names), obtained from a patient given nivolumab and ipilimumab in sequence. The origin of the receptors is a human donor with melanoma.

J is TRBJ2-3 and V is TRBV18; TRBD1 is a possible D gene (6 bases). Germline V gene sequence: CDR1 KGHSH, CDR2 LQKENI. The CDR3 extends over 15 amino acids. With 6 bases removed from V and 3 bases from J, the gap between germline ends came to 16 bases. The CDR3 DNA reads as TGTGCCAGCTCTTCCAATTTGCAGGGGACAGATACGCAGTATTTT. It translates to CASSSNLQGTDTQYF.

This chain joins TRBV19 and TRBJ2-2; the match to TRBD1 covers 8 bases. The ends lost 6 bases at V and 8 bases at J; junction bases unmatched: 11. Germline lookup yields CDR1 LNHDA and CDR2 SQIVND (reference sequence). The CDR3 runs 15 residues. CDR3 sequence reads: CASRPGTGVWGELFF. The CDR3 nucleotides read TGTGCCAGTAGACCCGGGACAGGCGTCTGGGGGGAGCTGTTTTTT.

The chain recombines TRBV6-8 with TRBJ1-5, with unresolved D. Per the germline V gene, CDR1 is MNHGY and CDR2 is SAAAGT. Trimming stripped 5 bases from V and 4 bases from J, with 15 bases between. The CDR3 runs to 15 residues. Here the CDR3 reads CASSEPGSPNQPQHF. CDR3 DNA sequence: TGTGCCAGCAGTGAGCCCGGGTCCCCAAATCAGCCCCAGCATTTT.

This clone was recorded a few times. The rearrangement uses TRBV6-8 and TRBJ1-2; TRBD1 matches at 8 bases. V trimming: 2 bases; J trimming: 3 bases; junction bases outside the gene matches: 11. Germline CDR1 and CDR2: MNHGY and SAAAGT. This CDR3 contains 17 residues. The CDR3 is CASSYPGQAWFYYGYTF. The CDR3 DNA is TGTGCCAGCAGTTACCCGGGACAGGCGTGGTTCTACTATGGCTACACCTTC.

V and J are TRBV15 and TRBJ2-7, with TRBD2 as a possible D gene (6 bases). The V and J ends lost 9 bases and 4 bases respectively, with 19 bases between them. Germline values: CDR1 LNHNV, CDR2 YYDKDF (reference sequence). The CDR3 length is 14 residues. CDR3 sequence reads: CATPPRASVYEQYF. DNA of the CDR3: TGTGCCACTCCCCCCCGGGCTAGCGTATACGAGCAGTACTTC.

This clone was detected many times. The V gene is TRBV11-3, the J gene TRBJ2-5, with D tentatively TRBD1 or TRBD2 (5 bases each). Germline assignment: CDR1 SGHNT and CDR2 YENEEA. This CDR3 is built from 15 residues. Trimming left V 5 bases short and J 5 bases short, with 18 bases between. The CDR3 reads CASSRMGERQETQYF. CDR3 DNA: TGTGCCAGCAGCCGCATGGGGGAACGTCAGGAGACCCAGTACTTC.

V gene TRBV19 combines with J gene TRBJ1-5; no reliable D call. The ends were cut back, 1 base at V and 5 bases at J, with 9 bases in the middle. The CDR3 totals 14 residues. Germline lookup yields CDR1 LNHDA and CDR2 SQIVND (reference sequence). The CDR3 DNA reads as TGTGCCAGTAGTATAGGCCTGTGGGATCAGCCCCAGCATTTT. This encodes CASSIGLWDQPQHF.

Relative to its sample, this clone is large. This chain joins TRBV4-1 and TRBJ2-7, with a tentative D call TRBD1 (5 bases). The germline V gene has CDR1 MGHRA and CDR2 YSYEKL. V shed 0 bases and J shed 2 bases, with 11 bases lying between them. There are 15 residues in the CDR3. The CDR3 coding sequence is TGCGCCAGCAGCCAAGATAAGACAGAGACCTACGAGCAGTACTTC. It is translated as CASSQDKTETYEQYF.

This clone was detected a few times. The V and J genes are TRBV19 and TRBJ2-1; D remains unclear. This CDR3 is 13 amino acids long. The germline V gene has CDR1 LNHDA and CDR2 SQIVND (reference sequence). Trimming took 5 bases from V and 7 from J, leaving 12 bases between them. The CDR3 loop is CASSWKVTNEQFF. The CDR3 DNA reads TGTGCCAGTAGTTGGAAAGTTACTAATGAGCAGTTCTTC. Full variable domain (rest looked up from reference TRBV19 and TRBJ2-1): DGGITQSPKYLFRKEGQNVTLSCEQNLNHDAMYWYRQDPGQGLRLIYYSQIVNDFQKGDIAEGYSVSREKKESFPLTVTSAQKNPTAFYLCASSWKVTNEQFFGPGTRLTVL.

This clone was picked up a small number of times. The chain links TRBV6-8 to TRBJ1-5, with a weak D call TRBD1 (6 bases). Germline-derived CDR1 and CDR2 are MNHGY and SAAAGT. The CDR3 totals 14 residues. Trimming left V 8 bases short and J 4 bases short, with 15 bases between. The DNA for the CDR3 is TGTGCCAGCGGTTCAGGACAGAATAATCAGCCCCAGCATTTT. Its protein product is CASGSGQNNQPQHF.

This sequence joins TRBV6-8 and TRBJ2-5, with D perhaps matching TRBD1 (7 bases). Trimming took 3 bases from V and 10 from J, leaving 15 bases between them. Germline V gene lookup returns CDR1 MNHGY and CDR2 SAAAGT. The CDR3 runs to 13 residues. The CDR3 DNA reads TGTGCCAGCAGTTATGGAGGGGGCGCGGACCAGTACTTC. Translating gives CASSYGGGADQYF.

The rearrangement joins TRBV6-8 to TRBJ2-2, with TRBD2 matching over 9 bases. Trimming cost V 2 bases and J 2 bases; bases outside gene matches: 3. The CDR3 totals 16 residues. CDR1 and CDR2 (germline): MNHGY, SAAAGT. The CDR3, as DNA: TGTGCCAGCAGTTACGGGCTAGCGGGAAACACCGGGGAGCTGTTTTTT. Protein product: CASSYGLAGNTGELFF.

This clone was seen more than once but under ten times. The CDR3 region has the DNA TGCACCAGCATCGATAATTTGAGCGGAGACGAGTTGTATGAGCAGTTCTTC. Protein: CTSIDNLSGDELYEQFF. This chain connects TRBV1 to TRBJ2-1; the D call in the table, TRBD2, was not verified against the DNA. TRBV1 is flagged as a pseudogene. The CDR3 has 17 residues.

This clone was detected many times. The chain recombines TRBV12-5 with TRBJ2-1; 8 positions match TRBD2. Per germline, CDR1 LGHNT and CDR2 FRNRAP. The CDR3 is 13 amino acids. The CDR3 protein is CASRGGSYNEQFF. CDR3 sequence (DNA): TGTGCCAGCCGGGGGGGCTCCTACAATGAGCAGTTCTTC.

This clone occurred a few times. CDR3 nucleotides: TGTGCCAGCAGTACAGGGTTTGGCAATCAGCCCCAGCATTTT. Translated, it gives CASSTGFGNQPQHF. The chain combines TRBV2 with TRBJ1-5; maybe TRBD1 (6 bases). The CDR3 is made up of 14 amino acids. CDR1 is SNHLY and CDR2 is FYNNEI in the germline V gene. V was cut by 5 bases and J by 2 bases, with 10 bases left in between.

This clone was recorded at least ten times. The gene calls are TRBV16 and TRBJ2-3; TRBD2 matches at 8 bases. The trim removed 4 bases at V and 0 bases at J, leaving 6 bases unmatched. Germline CDR1 and CDR2: KGHSY and FQNENV. The CDR3 is 16 amino acids. The CDR3 loop reads CASSPEERESTDTQYF. CDR3 in DNA: TGTGCCAGCAGCCCCGAGGAGCGGGAGAGCACAGATACGCAGTATTTT.

The V and J genes are TRBV10-2 and TRBJ2-2; 11 bases fit TRBD2. The CDR3 extends over 16 amino acids. J was trimmed by 7 bases and V by 2 bases; bases with no gene match: 6. Germline V lookup: CDR1 WSHSY, CDR2 SAAADI. In DNA, the CDR3 is TGCGCCAGCAGTGAGGTGCTAGCGGGAGGCATCGGGGAGCTGTTTTTT. Its translation is CASSEVLAGGIGELFF.

The V gene is TRBV9, the J gene TRBJ2-1; 8 nucleotides line up with TRBD2. The CDR3 runs to 13 residues. Looked up from germline, CDR1 is SGDLS and CDR2 is YYNGEE. V lost 8 bases to trimming and J lost 7 bases; unmatched junction nucleotides: 8. The CDR3 DNA reads as TGTGCCAGAAATCAGCGGGAGCGAAATGAGCAGTTCTTC. Its translation: CARNQRERNEQFF.

This clone was detected only a few times. This chain connects TRBV10-3 to TRBJ2-7; D may be TRBD2 (5 bases). Between the trimmed V and J ends, which lost 0 bases and 1 base, there was a span of 28 bases. Germline assignment: CDR1 ENHRY and CDR2 SYGVKD. This CDR3 is 21 amino acids long. The CDR3: CAISESRVLASPDRSSYEQYF. The CDR3 DNA follows: TGTGCCATCAGTGAGTCGCGGGTGCTCGCGAGTCCCGACCGCTCATCCTACGAGCAGTACTTC.

This clone was seen ten or more times. The V call is TRBV11-3, the J call TRBJ2-5; tentative D call: TRBD2 (5 bases). CDR3 size: 15 residues. V lost 1 base to trimming and J lost 3 bases, with 12 bases between them. CDR1 and CDR2 (germline): SGHNT, YENEEA. The CDR3 coding sequence is TGTGCCAGCAGCTTAGGTGTGGGAGCGAAAGAGACCCAGTACTTC. Its translation is CASSLGVGAKETQYF.

This clone was counted at least ten times. The rearrangement uses TRBV11-3 and TRBJ1-5; D remains ambiguous. Trimming took 3 bases from V and 3 from J, leaving 12 bases between them. Germline V gene sequence: CDR1 SGHNT, CDR2 YENEEA. This CDR3 is 15 amino acids long. CDR3 residues: CASSFAGGYNQPQHF. CDR3 in DNA: TGTGCCAGCAGCTTCGCCGGAGGGTACAATCAGCCCCAGCATTTT.